This is a list of T cell receptor beta chains from one sample in a study of early T cells in non-severe SARS-CoV-2 infection. TCRdb recomputed calls from the 5' RACE reads with MiXCR, one row per CDR3 protein. This table holds approximately 81,000 distinct CDR3 sequences, roughly 13% found once. Sequencing input: whole blood. These receptors originate from an adult who was a healthcare worker with PCR-confirmed SARS-CoV-2 infection or an uninfected control (not recorded which). CDR3s include the opening cysteine and the closing phenylalanine or tryptophan. A D gene is named only where the DNA matches it firmly. Clone size is stated in some rows and not others, as once, few, many or a class when expanded.

V gene: TRBV20-1; D gene: NA; J gene: TRBJ2-1; clone size: few; CDR3 DNA: TGCAGTGCTAGAAGGTCCAGGATGGACGAGCAGTTCTTC; CDR3 protein: CSARRSRMDEQFF
V gene: TRBV29-1; D gene: TRBD1; J gene: TRBJ1-4; clone size: many; CDR3 DNA: TGCAGCGTTGAAGCAGGGGGGCCGAAGGGCGAAAAACTGTTTTTT; CDR3 protein: CSVEAGGPKGEKLFF
V gene: TRBV27; D gene: NA; J gene: TRBJ1-2; clone size: few; CDR3 DNA: TGTGCCAGCAGTTTCCAACACCTGGGGGGCTACACCTTC; CDR3 protein: CASSFQHLGGYTF
V gene: TRBV28; D gene: NA; J gene: TRBJ2-7; clone size: NA; CDR3 DNA: TGTGCCAGCAGTTTAAATCTCGGGCGGCAGGGGTACTACGAGCAGTACTTC; CDR3 protein: CASSLNLGRQGYYEQYF
V gene: TRBV12-3/TRBV12-4; D gene: NA; J gene: TRBJ2-3; clone size: few; CDR3 DNA: TGTGCCAGCAGTTTTAAGGATTCGGCGCAGTATTTT; CDR3 protein: CASSFKDSAQYF
V gene: TRBV18; D gene: NA; J gene: TRBJ1-2; clone size: NA; CDR3 DNA: TGTGCCAGCTCACCGAGTCTCAGGGTGGAGTATGGCTACACCTTC; CDR3 protein: CASSPSLRVEYGYTF
V gene: TRBV28; D gene: NA; J gene: TRBJ2-7; clone size: NA; CDR3 DNA: TGTGCCAGCAGTTACGAGGCGTACGAGCAGTACTTC; CDR3 protein: CASSYEAYEQYF
V gene: TRBV24-1; D gene: NA; J gene: TRBJ2-3; clone size: many; CDR3 DNA: TGTGCCACCAGCCCGACAGGCGGGTCTGATACGCAGTATTTT; CDR3 protein: CATSPTGGSDTQYF
V gene: TRBV20-1; D gene: NA; J gene: TRBJ2-7; clone size: many; CDR3 DNA: TGCAGTGCTGGGAAACGGACGGTCTACGAGCAGTACTTC; CDR3 protein: CSAGKRTVYEQYF
V gene: TRBV28; D gene: NA; J gene: TRBJ2-3; clone size: NA; CDR3 DNA: TGTGCCAGCAGTTTAGCTGGGGGCGTGAATACGCAGTATTTT; CDR3 protein: CASSLAGGVNTQYF
V gene: TRBV2; D gene: NA; J gene: TRBJ2-3; clone size: few; CDR3 DNA: TGTGCCAGCAGTGAAGGCTTAGGGGGGGCAGATACGCAGTATTTT; CDR3 protein: CASSEGLGGADTQYF
V gene: TRBV7-9; D gene: NA; J gene: TRBJ1-4; clone size: many; CDR3 DNA: TGTGCCAGCGCTCCGCAAGGAGGGCATAATGAAAAACTGTTTTTT; CDR3 protein: CASAPQGGHNEKLFF
V gene: TRBV30; D gene: NA; J gene: TRBJ2-7; clone size: NA; CDR3 DNA: TGTGCCTGGAGTGTACAGATAGGGACCTACGAGCAGTACTTC; CDR3 protein: CAWSVQIGTYEQYF
V gene: TRBV20-1; D gene: NA; J gene: TRBJ1-1; clone size: many; CDR3 DNA: TGCAGTGCTGATGGACCTAACACTGAAGCTTTCTTT; CDR3 protein: CSADGPNTEAFF
V gene: TRBV20-1; D gene: NA; J gene: TRBJ1-1; clone size: many; CDR3 DNA: TGCAGTGCTAGTGCGGCAGGGGTGGGCACTGAAGCTTTCTTT; CDR3 protein: CSASAAGVGTEAFF
V gene: TRBV7-2; D gene: NA; J gene: TRBJ1-2; clone size: many; CDR3 DNA: TGTGCCAGCAGCTTAGTGCCCAGTAGGGCTGGCTACACCTTC; CDR3 protein: CASSLVPSRAGYTF
V gene: TRBV4-1; D gene: NA; J gene: TRBJ1-1; clone size: many; CDR3 DNA: TGCGCCAGCAGCCAAGGGATCTGGGAAGCTGAAGCTTTCTTT; CDR3 protein: CASSQGIWEAEAFF
V gene: TRBV18; D gene: TRBD1; J gene: TRBJ2-2; clone size: NA; CDR3 DNA: TGTGCCAGCTCACGACAGGGGAGCACCGGGGAGCTGTTTTTT; CDR3 protein: CASSRQGSTGELFF
V gene: TRBV12-3/TRBV12-4; D gene: NA; J gene: TRBJ2-3; clone size: many; CDR3 DNA: TGTGCCAGCAGTCCGTCCTCGCGGGGCAAATTGGATACGCAGTATTTT; CDR3 protein: CASSPSSRGKLDTQYF
V gene: TRBV6-6; D gene: TRBD2; J gene: TRBJ2-3; clone size: few; CDR3 DNA: TGTGCCAGCAGTTTCGGAGTAGCGGGAAGTCTAGATACGCAGTATTTT; CDR3 protein: CASSFGVAGSLDTQYF
V gene: TRBV11-2; D gene: TRBD2; J gene: TRBJ2-2; clone size: few; CDR3 DNA: TGTGCCAGCAGAGCTAGCGGGGCGACGTGGGGGGAGCTGTTTTTT; CDR3 protein: CASRASGATWGELFF
V gene: TRBV3-1; D gene: NA; J gene: TRBJ2-7; clone size: NA; CDR3 DNA: TGTGCCAGCAGCCAAGACCGGATTTACGAGCAGTACTTC; CDR3 protein: CASSQDRIYEQYF
V gene: TRBV2; D gene: NA; J gene: TRBJ1-2; clone size: few; CDR3 DNA: TGTGCCAGCAGTGTGGTCAGTTCGGGCTATGGCTACACCTTC; CDR3 protein: CASSVVSSGYGYTF
V gene: TRBV5-4; D gene: NA; J gene: TRBJ1-2; clone size: many; CDR3 DNA: TGTGCCAGCAGCGGTGGCCATAGCTATGGCTACACCTTC; CDR3 protein: CASSGGHSYGYTF
V gene: TRBV6-6; D gene: NA; J gene: TRBJ1-6; clone size: few; CDR3 DNA: TGTGCCAGCACCCAAGGGGGGGTTTCACCCCTCCACTTT; CDR3 protein: CASTQGGVSPLHF
V gene: TRBV5-1; D gene: NA; J gene: TRBJ1-2; clone size: NA; CDR3 DNA: TGCGCCAGCAGCAACGGGCAGGGCTATGGCTACACCTTC; CDR3 protein: CASSNGQGYGYTF
V gene: TRBV6-5; D gene: NA; J gene: TRBJ2-7; clone size: few; CDR3 DNA: TGTGCCAGCAGTTACTCGTATTCCATGCTATACTACGAGCAGTACTTC; CDR3 protein: CASSYSYSMLYYEQYF
V gene: TRBV4-2; D gene: NA; J gene: TRBJ2-5; clone size: few; CDR3 DNA: TGTGCCAGCAGCCAAGTAAGCTCCCAAGAGACCCAGTACTTC; CDR3 protein: CASSQVSSQETQYF
V gene: TRBV20-1; D gene: NA; J gene: TRBJ1-2; clone size: few; CDR3 DNA: TGCAGTGCTAGAGACATACCCTATGGCTACACCTTC; CDR3 protein: CSARDIPYGYTF
V gene: TRBV14; D gene: TRBD2; J gene: TRBJ2-3; clone size: NA; CDR3 DNA: TGTGCCAGCAGCGGGCGGCTAGCGGGGAGAGCAGATACGCAGTATTTT; CDR3 protein: CASSGRLAGRADTQYF
V gene: TRBV7-9; D gene: TRBD2; J gene: TRBJ2-1; clone size: NA; CDR3 DNA: TGTGCCAGCAGCTTACCCACTAGCGGAAGGAACTACAATGAGCAGTTCTTC; CDR3 protein: CASSLPTSGRNYNEQFF
V gene: TRBV6-6; D gene: NA; J gene: TRBJ2-7; clone size: once; CDR3 DNA: TGTGCCAGCTGTTATGGAGATCGAGGGTACGAGCAGTACTTC; CDR3 protein: CASCYGDRGYEQYF
V gene: TRBV2; D gene: NA; J gene: TRBJ2-3; clone size: NA; CDR3 DNA: TGTGCCAGCAATGCCGGGGTGTCGGATACGCAGTATTTT; CDR3 protein: CASNAGVSDTQYF
V gene: TRBV5-1; D gene: NA; J gene: TRBJ2-5; clone size: few; CDR3 DNA: TGCGCCAGCAGCTTGTCGGAGCAAGAGACCCAGTACTTC; CDR3 protein: CASSLSEQETQYF
V gene: TRBV7-6; D gene: NA; J gene: TRBJ1-2; clone size: many; CDR3 DNA: TGTGCCAGCAGCGCCAATACTAACTATGGCTACACCTTC; CDR3 protein: CASSANTNYGYTF
V gene: TRBV29-1; D gene: NA; J gene: TRBJ1-2; clone size: many; CDR3 DNA: TGCAGCGTTGCCGACGGAGGCTACACCTTC; CDR3 protein: CSVADGGYTF
V gene: TRBV11-2; D gene: TRBD1; J gene: TRBJ2-3; clone size: many; CDR3 DNA: TGTGCCAGCAGCTTTCTGGTTGGACAGGGGGACACAGATACGCAGTATTTT; CDR3 protein: CASSFLVGQGDTDTQYF
V gene: TRBV12-3/TRBV12-4; D gene: TRBD1; J gene: TRBJ1-1; clone size: NA; CDR3 DNA: TGTGCCAGCAGTCCCAACCGGGACAGGGGGCTTCGGTTTTATGTTAGTACTGAAGCTTTCTTT; CDR3 protein: CASSPNRDRGLRFYVSTEAFF
V gene: TRBV6-6; D gene: NA; J gene: TRBJ1-2; clone size: NA; CDR3 DNA: TGTGCCAGCAGTTACTGGGGGGGCGCTAACTATGGCTACACCTTC; CDR3 protein: CASSYWGGANYGYTF
V gene: TRBV6-6; D gene: TRBD1; J gene: TRBJ2-4; clone size: few; CDR3 DNA: TGTGCCAGCAGTCGTTCCGGGACAGGGAATGTTCGGTACTTC; CDR3 protein: CASSRSGTGNVRYF
V gene: TRBV4-1; D gene: NA; J gene: TRBJ1-1; clone size: few; CDR3 DNA: TGCGCCAGCAGTCGGGCCTCCGAGAACACTGAAGCTTTCTTT; CDR3 protein: CASSRASENTEAFF
V gene: TRBV6-5; D gene: NA; J gene: TRBJ2-1; clone size: many; CDR3 DNA: TGTGCCAGCAGTCAATCCGGGGATCCGGTTTACAATGAGCAGTTCTTC; CDR3 protein: CASSQSGDPVYNEQFF